This passage covers 12 T cell receptor beta chains from one sample sequenced in a study of early T cells in non-severe SARS-CoV-2 infection. TCRdb reprocessed the 5' RACE reads via MiXCR and lists one record per CDR3 protein. Of 90,000 to 120,000 distinct CDR3 sequences detected, 9.5% to 13% appear once; the ten largest clones hold less than 3.5%. The sequenced sample was whole blood. The receptors were gathered from an adult who was a healthcare worker with PCR-confirmed SARS-CoV-2 infection or an uninfected control (not recorded which).

This clonotype was counted once. This chain uses TRBV7-9 with TRBJ2-5; unclear D gene. Trimming took 4 bases from V and 0 from J, leaving 6 bases between them. From germline, CDR1 is SEHNR and CDR2 FQNEAQ (reference sequence). The CDR3 has 13 residues. CDR3 in amino acids: CASSSPYQETQYF. CDR3 DNA: TGTGCCAGCAGCTCCCCGTACCAAGAGACCCAGTACTTC. Full variable domain (missing parts from reference TRBV7-9 and TRBJ2-5): DTGVSQNPRHKITKRGQNVTFRCDPISEHNRLYWYRQTLGQGPEFLTYFQNEAQLEKSRLLSDRFSAERPKGSFSTLEIQRTEQGDSAMYLCASSSPYQETQYFGPGTRLLVL.

The CDR3 protein is CASIGPGGEQYF. The CDR3 nucleotides are TGCGCCAGCATCGGGCCGGGCGGGGAGCAGTACTTC. This chain links TRBV10-2 with TRBJ2-7, with a possible D match to TRBD2 (5 bases). Germline V gives CDR1 WSHSY, CDR2 SAAADI. The CDR3 is made up of 12 amino acids. V shed 7 bases and J shed 7 bases, with 14 bases lying between them.

This clonotype was counted many times. The rearrangement links TRBV29-1 to TRBJ2-5; 8 nucleotides agree with TRBD1. The CDR3 has 13 amino acids. CDR1 SQVTM and CDR2 ANQGSEA come from the germline V gene. Trimming cost V 6 bases and J 7 bases; bases outside gene matches: 10. CDR3 in DNA: TGCAGCGTAGAGAGGACAGGGTTCGGGACCCAGTACTTC. Amino acid sequence: CSVERTGFGTQYF.

This clonotype was counted between two and nine times. The rearrangement links TRBV11-2 to TRBJ2-7; D may correspond to TRBD1 or TRBD2 (5 bases each). V shed 1 base and J shed 0 bases, with 13 bases lying between them. The CDR3 has 16 amino acids. Germline assignment: CDR1 SGHAT and CDR2 FQNNGV. The CDR3 loop reads CASSLGGTAPSYEQYF. The CDR3 DNA sequence: TGTGCCAGCAGCTTAGGTGGGACCGCCCCCTCCTACGAGCAGTACTTC. Filled out from reference TRBV11-2 and TRBJ2-7, the complete variable domain reads EAGVAQSPRYKIIEKRQSVAFWCNPISGHATLYWYQQILGQGPKLLIQFQNNGVVDDSQLPKDRFSAERLKGVDSTLKIQPAKLEDSAVYLCASSLGGTAPSYEQYFGPGTRLTVT.

This clonotype was counted between two and nine times. The V call is TRBV5-5, the J call TRBJ2-3; 7 nucleotides match TRBD1. The CDR3 is made up of 14 amino acids. J gave up 2 bases and V 3 bases, and 3 bases lay outside the gene matches. Germline V gene lookup returns CDR1 SGHKS and CDR2 YYEKEE (reference sequence). CDR3 sequence: CASSWGQFTDTQYF. The DNA for the CDR3 is TGTGCCAGCAGCTGGGGACAGTTCACAGATACGCAGTATTTT. Combining the CDR3 with reference TRBV5-5 and TRBJ2-3 gives the whole variable domain DAGVTQSPTHLIKTRGQQVTLRCSPISGHKSVSWYQQVLGQGPQFIFQYYEKEERGRGNFPDRFSARQFPNYSSELNVNALLLGDSALYLCASSWGQFTDTQYFGPGTRLTVL.

The rearrangement joins TRBV6-1 to TRBJ1-4; D perhaps matches TRBD1 (5 bases). Germline V gene sequence: CDR1 MNHNS, CDR2 SASEGT. V was shortened by 3 bases and J by 0 bases, with 11 bases between the two germline ends. The CDR3 consists of 16 residues. The CDR3 DNA follows: TGTGCCAGCAGTGAGGCAGGGATTACAACTAATGAAAAACTGTTTTTT. Translating gives CASSEAGITTNEKLFF.

As concerns this clonotype: A much bigger clone sits one base away, suggesting this may be a read error. This rearrangement joins TRBV9 to TRBJ2-5; possible D gene TRBD1, 6 bases. The CDR3 is 14 amino acids. From germline, CDR1 is SGDLS and CDR2 YYNGEE. The CDR3 reads CASSVGNVQGTQHF. CDR3 nucleotide sequence: TGTGCCAGCAGCGTAGGGAACGTGCAGGGGACCCAGCACTTC.

The sample holds a few counts of this clonotype. The V and J genes are TRBV29-1 and TRBJ1-2; D is possibly TRBD1 (5 bases). Germline V gene data show CDR1 as SQVTM and CDR2 as ANQGSEA. The CDR3 extends over 12 amino acids. Deletions cut 4 bases from V and 7 bases from J, with 13 bases between. The CDR3 region is CSVVPGSRGYTF. For the CDR3, the DNA is TGCAGCGTTGTTCCAGGGAGCCGTGGCTACACCTTC. Drawing the rest from reference TRBV29-1 and TRBJ1-2, the complete variable domain is SAVISQKPSRDICQRGTSLTIQCQVDSQVTMMFWYRQQPGQSLTLIATANQGSEATYESGFVIDKFPISRPNLTFSTLTVSNMSPEDSSIYLCSVVPGSRGYTFGSGTRLTVV.

CDR3 in amino acids: CASSHLAGNEQFF. The CDR3 DNA reads as TGTGCCAGCAGCCACCTTGCGGGGAATGAGCAGTTCTTC. The rearrangement joins TRBV3-1 to TRBJ2-1, with D tentatively TRBD2 (6 bases). Germline CDR1 is LGHDT and CDR2 is YNNKEL (reference sequence). The V and J ends lost 3 bases and 7 bases respectively, with 10 bases between them. The CDR3 has 13 amino acids.

This clonotype was seen a handful of times. The rearrangement uses TRBV10-1 and TRBJ1-6; D may be TRBD1 (5 bases). Germline V lookup: CDR1 WNHNN, CDR2 SYGVQD (reference sequence). The CDR3 runs to 13 residues. V was trimmed by 9 bases and J by 7 bases, leaving 13 bases between them. In DNA form, the CDR3 reads TGCGCCAGTCCCGACGGGGGGAATTCACCCCTCCACTTT. Its translation is CASPDGGNSPLHF.

This clonotype was counted many times. The chain employs TRBV19 and TRBJ2-7; TRBD2 aligns across 7 bases. This CDR3 spans 14 amino acids. V lost 6 bases and J lost 0; bases outside the gene matches: 5. Germline V gives CDR1 LNHDA, CDR2 SQIVND (reference sequence). The DNA of the CDR3 is TGTGCCAGTAGCGCGGGGGTGAGCTCCTACGAGCAGTACTTC. It codes for CASSAGVSSYEQYF.

The table lists this clonotype with a few counts. The CDR3: CASSQGLNSPLHF. The CDR3 DNA is TGTGCCAGCAGCCAAGGGCTCAATTCACCCCTCCACTTT. This chain links TRBV14 with TRBJ1-6; D unresolved. Germline V gives CDR1 SGHDN, CDR2 FVKESK. This CDR3 comprises 13 residues. Between the trimmed V and J ends, which lost 1 base and 7 bases, there was a span of 5 bases.